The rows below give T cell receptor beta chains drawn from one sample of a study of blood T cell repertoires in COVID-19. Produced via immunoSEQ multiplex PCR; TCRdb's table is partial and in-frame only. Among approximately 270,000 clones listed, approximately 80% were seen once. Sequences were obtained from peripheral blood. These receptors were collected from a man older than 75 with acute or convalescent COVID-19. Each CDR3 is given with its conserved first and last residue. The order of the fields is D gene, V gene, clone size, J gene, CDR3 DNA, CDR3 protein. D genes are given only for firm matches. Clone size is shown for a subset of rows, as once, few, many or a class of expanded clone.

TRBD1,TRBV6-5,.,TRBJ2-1,TGTGCCAGCAGTTACTCGGGACAGGGGGCTCGGGAGCAGTTCTTC,CASSYSGQGAREQFF
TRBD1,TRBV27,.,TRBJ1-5,TGTGCCAGCAGTTTCCGACAGGGGGGGAAATTCAATCAGCCCCAGCATTTT,CASSFRQGGKFNQPQHF
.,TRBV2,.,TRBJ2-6,TGTGCCAGCCGGGGAGGGGGTCCGCCCTCTGGGGCCAACGTCCTGACTTTC,CASRGGGPPSGANVLTF
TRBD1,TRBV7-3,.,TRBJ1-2,TGTGCCAGCAGCCCCGGGACAGGCTTCGGCGGCTACACCTTC,CASSPGTGFGGYTF
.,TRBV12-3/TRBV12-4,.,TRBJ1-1,TGTGCCAGCAGTTTATTAGGCAGGGCTGAAGCTTTCTTT,CASSLLGRAEAFF
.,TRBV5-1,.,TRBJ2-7,TGCGCCAGCAGCTTGGTACAGGGATTCGAGCAGTACTTC,CASSLVQGFEQYF
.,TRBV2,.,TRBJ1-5,TGTGCCAGCAACGGGTTTGGCAATCAGCCCCAGCATTTT,CASNGFGNQPQHF
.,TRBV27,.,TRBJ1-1,TGTGCCAGCGGCCCGGCAGGGAGGACTGAAGCTTTCTTT,CASGPAGRTEAFF
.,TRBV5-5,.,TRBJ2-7,TGTGCCAGCAGCTTGGCGGCAGGGTACGAGCAGTACTTC,CASSLAAGYEQYF
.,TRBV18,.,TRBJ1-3,TGTGCCAGCTCACTGACGGAGAGCTCTGGAAACACCATATATTTT,CASSLTESSGNTIYF
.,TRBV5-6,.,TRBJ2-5,TGTGCCAGCAGCCCCTACCAAGAGACCCAGTACTTC,CASSPYQETQYF
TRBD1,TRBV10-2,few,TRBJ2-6,TGCGCCAGCAGTGGACAGGGCGTATTCTCTGGGGCCAACGTCCTGACTTTC,CASSGQGVFSGANVLTF
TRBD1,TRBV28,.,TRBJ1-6,TGTGCCAGCAGTTTACTTCGGACAGGGCGTAATTCACCCCTCCACTTT,CASSLLRTGRNSPLHF
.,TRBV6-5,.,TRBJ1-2,TGTGCCAGCAGTCGGACAGCTTCTAACTATGGCTACACCTTC,CASSRTASNYGYTF
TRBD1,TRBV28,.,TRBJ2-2,TGTGCCAGCAGGAGACAGGGCACCGGGGAGCTGTTTTTT,CASRRQGTGELFF
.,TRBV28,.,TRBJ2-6,TGTGCCAGCAGTCTCCAAATGACAGGTCCCGGGGCCAACGTCCTGACTTTC,CASSLQMTGPGANVLTF
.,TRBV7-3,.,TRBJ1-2,TGTGCCAGCAGCTTAACGTTTGGGGGCGGCTATGGCTACACCTTC,CASSLTFGGGYGYTF
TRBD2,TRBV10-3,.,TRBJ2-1,TGTGCCATCAGTGACCGACTAGCGGGAGATGAGCAGTTCTTC,CAISDRLAGDEQFF
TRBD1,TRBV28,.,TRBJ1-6,TGTGCCAGCAGACCCACAGGGGAGCCCCTCCACTTT,CASRPTGEPLHF
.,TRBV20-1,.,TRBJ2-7,TGCAGTGCTAGTGAGGGGCTGACCTACGAGCAGTACTTC,CSASEGLTYEQYF
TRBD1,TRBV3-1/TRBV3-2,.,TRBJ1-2,TGTGCCAGCAGCCAAGGTAGAGGGGGCCCCTATGGCTACACCTTC,CASSQGRGGPYGYTF
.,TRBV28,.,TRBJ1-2,TGTGCCAGCAGTTTATTTGTGGTTGGGGCTGGCTACACCTTC,CASSLFVVGAGYTF
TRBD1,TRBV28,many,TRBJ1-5,TGTGCCAGCAGTTCCCCCGGCAGGGGGCGAGGCAATCAGCCCCAGCATTTT,CASSSPGRGRGNQPQHF
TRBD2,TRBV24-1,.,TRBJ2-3,TGTGCCACCAGTGATTTTACTAGCGGGGGGAAGACAGATACGCAGTATTTT,CATSDFTSGGKTDTQYF
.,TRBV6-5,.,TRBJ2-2,TGTGCCAGCATCACACCCACCGGGGAGCTGTTTTTT,CASITPTGELFF
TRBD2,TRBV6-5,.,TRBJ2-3,TGTGCCAGCAGTTTTAGCGGGAGTGGAGCAGATACGCAGTATTTT,CASSFSGSGADTQYF
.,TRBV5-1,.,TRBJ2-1,TGCGCCAGCAGCATCCGGGACTCCGATCACCGAACCTACAATGAGCAGTTCTTC,CASSIRDSDHRTYNEQFF
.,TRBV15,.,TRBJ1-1,TGTGCCACCAGCAGAGATCCGAGGGGGTCGGGCACTGAAGCTTTCTTT,CATSRDPRGSGTEAFF
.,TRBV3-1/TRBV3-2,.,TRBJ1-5,TGTGCCAGCAGCCAGGGCCAAAATCAGCCCCAGCATTTT,CASSQGQNQPQHF
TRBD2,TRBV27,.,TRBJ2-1,TGTGCCAGCTCCGGCCCTAGCGGGGCAAGCTCCTACAATGAGCAGTTCTTC,CASSGPSGASSYNEQFF
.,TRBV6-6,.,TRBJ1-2,TGTGCCAGCATGAGTGTATATGGCTACACCTTC,CASMSVYGYTF
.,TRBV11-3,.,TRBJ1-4,TGTGCCAGCAGCCGGGGGGGTACTAATGAAAAACTGTTTTTT,CASSRGGTNEKLFF
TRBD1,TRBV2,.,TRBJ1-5,TGTGCCAGCAGTGGGTCGAGGGGGCGGACCCAGCCCCAGCATTTT,CASSGSRGRTQPQHF
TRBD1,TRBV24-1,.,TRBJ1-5,TGTGCCACCAGTGACGACTCGGACAGGGTTGGCAATCAGCCCCAGCATTTT,CATSDDSDRVGNQPQHF
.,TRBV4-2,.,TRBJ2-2,TGTGCCAGCAGCCAAGATCAGGTGCTGGCCGGGGAGCTGTTTTTT,CASSQDQVLAGELFF
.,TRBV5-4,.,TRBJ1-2,TGTGCCAGCAGCTTGGCTTTGACAGGCACTAACTATGGCTACACCTTC,CASSLALTGTNYGYTF
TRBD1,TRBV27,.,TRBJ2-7,TGTGCCAGCAGTTCCGGACAGGGTTCCTACGAGCAGTACTTC,CASSSGQGSYEQYF
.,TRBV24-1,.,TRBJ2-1,TGTGCCACCAGTGATTTCCCATACGGGGGGCCCTACAATGAGCAGTTCTTC,CATSDFPYGGPYNEQFF
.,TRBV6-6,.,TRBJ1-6,TGTGCCAGCAGCCCTGCCACCCGGGGATCACCCCTCCACTTT,CASSPATRGSPLHF
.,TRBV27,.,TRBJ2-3,TGTGCCAGCAGTTTACGGGGGACTAGCACAGATACGCAGTATTTT,CASSLRGTSTDTQYF